This paragraph reports one TCR beta chain. The data were obtained in a study of identifying expanded T cells in peripheral blood. Produced via immunoSEQ multiplex PCR; TCRdb's table is partial and in-frame only. The sample yields around 85,000 clones, about 88% seen once. During the collection period, no donor immune events like infections were recorded. Sequenced: blood. The sequence was obtained from a person between 18 and 75 years old in good health.

CDR3 sequence: CASSLADTRRETQYF. CDR3 in DNA: TGCGCCAGCAGCTTGGCTGACACTAGGAGAGAGACCCAGTACTTC. The rearrangement joins TRBV5-1 to TRBJ2-5, with D maybe TRBD2 (5 bases). CDR1 and CDR2 from the germline V gene are SGHRS and YFSETQ. This CDR3 spans 15 amino acids. The V end lost 0 bases, the J end lost 4 bases, and 13 bases lay between the germline ends.